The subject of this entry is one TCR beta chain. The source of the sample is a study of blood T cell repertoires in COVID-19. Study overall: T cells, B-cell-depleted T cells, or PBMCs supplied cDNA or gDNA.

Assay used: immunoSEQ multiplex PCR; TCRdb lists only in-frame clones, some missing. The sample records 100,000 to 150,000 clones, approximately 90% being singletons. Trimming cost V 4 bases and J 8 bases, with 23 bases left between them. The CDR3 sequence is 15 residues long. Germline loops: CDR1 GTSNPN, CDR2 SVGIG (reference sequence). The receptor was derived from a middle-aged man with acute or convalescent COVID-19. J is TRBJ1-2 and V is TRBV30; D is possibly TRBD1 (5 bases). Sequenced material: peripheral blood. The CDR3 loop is CAWTGNLGGVGGYTF. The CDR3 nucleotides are TGTGCCTGGACTGGGAACCTCGGGGGGGTGGGCGGCTACACCTTC.